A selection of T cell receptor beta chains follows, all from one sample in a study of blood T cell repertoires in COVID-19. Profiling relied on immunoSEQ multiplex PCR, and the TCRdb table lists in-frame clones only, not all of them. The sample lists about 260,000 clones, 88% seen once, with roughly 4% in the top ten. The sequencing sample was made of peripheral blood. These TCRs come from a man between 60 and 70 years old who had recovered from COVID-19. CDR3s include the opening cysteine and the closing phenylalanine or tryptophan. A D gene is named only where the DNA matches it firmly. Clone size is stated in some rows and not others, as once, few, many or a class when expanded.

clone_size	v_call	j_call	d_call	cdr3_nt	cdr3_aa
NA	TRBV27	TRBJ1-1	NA	TGTGCCAGCAGTCTCGACCGGGTGATGAACACTGAAGCTTTCTTT	CASSLDRVMNTEAFF
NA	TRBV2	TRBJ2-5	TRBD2	TGTGCCAGCAGGGGCGGGGGGGCCGGAGAGACCCAGTACTTC	CASRGGGAGETQYF
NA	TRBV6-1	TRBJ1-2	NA	TGTGCCAGCAGTGAAACCTACAGGGTAGGCTACACCTTC	CASSETYRVGYTF
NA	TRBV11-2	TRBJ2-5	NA	TGTGCCAGCAGCTTAGTATCTTCTTTGGAGACCCAGTACTTC	CASSLVSSLETQYF
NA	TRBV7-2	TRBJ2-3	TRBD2	TGTGCCAGCAGCCCAAGACTAGCGGGGACAGATACGCAGTATTTT	CASSPRLAGTDTQYF
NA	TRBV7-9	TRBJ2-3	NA	TGTGCCTCAAGGAGTGCTAGCACAGATACGCAGTATTTT	CASRSASTDTQYF
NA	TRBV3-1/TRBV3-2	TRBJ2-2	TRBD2	TGTGCCAGCAGCCGGATAGCGGGGGGGAACACCGGGGAGCTGTTTTTT	CASSRIAGGNTGELFF
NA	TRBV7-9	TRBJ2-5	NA	TGTGCCAGCAGCTTAACCCTCGGGGGATTCCAAGAGACCCAGTACTTC	CASSLTLGGFQETQYF
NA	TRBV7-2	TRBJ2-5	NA	TGTGCCAGCAGCTTAGAACTTCCACGACAAGAGACCCAGTACTTC	CASSLELPRQETQYF
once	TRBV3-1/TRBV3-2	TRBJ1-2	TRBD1	TGTGCCAGCAGCCAGGATGACAGGGCGGCGAGGGGCTACACCTTC	CASSQDDRAARGYTF
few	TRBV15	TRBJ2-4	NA	TGTGCCACCAGCAGAGATCCCCGGGAAGGATCCAAAAACATTCAGTACTTC	CATSRDPREGSKNIQYF
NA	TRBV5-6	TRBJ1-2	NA	TGTGCCAGCACCCGGGCAGCAGGGCTTAACTATGGCTACACCTTC	CASTRAAGLNYGYTF
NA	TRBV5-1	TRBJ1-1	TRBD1	TGCGCCAGCAGCTTCAGGGACAGGGAAGCTTTCTTT	CASSFRDREAFF
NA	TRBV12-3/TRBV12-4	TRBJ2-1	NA	TGTGCCTCTACCCTCGGCAATGAGCAGTTCTTC	CASTLGNEQFF
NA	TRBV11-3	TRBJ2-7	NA	TGTGCCAGCAGCCTTGGGCCACCGGCGCCCTCCGAGCAGTACTTC	CASSLGPPAPSEQYF
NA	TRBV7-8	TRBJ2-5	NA	TGTGCCAGCAGCCCCCTGGGCGGGAACATAACGTACCAAGAGACCCAGTACTTC	CASSPLGGNITYQETQYF
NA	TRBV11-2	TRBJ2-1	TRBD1	TGTGCCAGCAGCCCAGTGGACAGGACCTTCTACAATGAGCAGTTCTTC	CASSPVDRTFYNEQFF
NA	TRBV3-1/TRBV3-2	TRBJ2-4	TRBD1	TGTGCCAGCAGGTCGGGGCACTCGACAGGGGCCAAAAACATTCAGTACTTC	CASRSGHSTGAKNIQYF
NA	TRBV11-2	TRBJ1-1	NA	TGTGCCAGCAGCCGAGACGGGGCTGAAGCTTTCTTT	CASSRDGAEAFF
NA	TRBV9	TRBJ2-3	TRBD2	TGTGCCAGCAGCGTAGAGGGGGCTAGCGGGGGCCTTTTCACAGATACGCAGTATTTT	CASSVEGASGGLFTDTQYF
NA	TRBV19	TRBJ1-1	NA	TGTGCCAGTAGTCCAATAGGGAGCTACACTGAAGCTTTCTTT	CASSPIGSYTEAFF
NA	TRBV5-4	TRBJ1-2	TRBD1	TGTGCCAGCAGCTTGGGCGGACAGGACAAAAATGGCTACACCTTC	CASSLGGQDKNGYTF
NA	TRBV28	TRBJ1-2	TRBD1	TGTGCCAGCAGTTCTACAGAGGACAGGGGGCGCAGGGGCTACACCTTC	CASSSTEDRGRRGYTF
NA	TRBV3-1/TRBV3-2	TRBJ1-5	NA	TGTGCCAGCAGCCAATCGGGGGGCATGGGCAATCAGCCCCAGCATTTT	CASSQSGGMGNQPQHF
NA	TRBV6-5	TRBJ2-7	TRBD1	TGTGCCAGCAGCCGTGGGACAGGGGGCTCCTACGAGCAGTACTTC	CASSRGTGGSYEQYF
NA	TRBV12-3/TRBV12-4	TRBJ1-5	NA	TGTGCCAGCAGTTTTGGGCAGAATCAGCCCCAGCATTTT	CASSFGQNQPQHF
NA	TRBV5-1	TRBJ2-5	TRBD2	TGCGCCAGCAGCTTGACTAGCGGACAAGAGACCCAGTACTTC	CASSLTSGQETQYF
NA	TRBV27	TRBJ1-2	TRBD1	TGTGCCAGCAGTCAAATCAGGACAGGAGGACTCTATGGCTACACCTTC	CASSQIRTGGLYGYTF
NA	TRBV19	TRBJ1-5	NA	TGTGCCAGTACTATCCGGGATCTCAATCAGCCCCAGCATTTT	CASTIRDLNQPQHF
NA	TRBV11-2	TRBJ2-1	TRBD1	TGTGCCAGCAGCTTAAGTACTTACAGGGGCTACAATGAGCAGTTCTTC	CASSLSTYRGYNEQFF
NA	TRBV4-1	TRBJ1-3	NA	TGCGCCAGCAGCCCCCTCGGAAACACCATATATTTT	CASSPLGNTIYF
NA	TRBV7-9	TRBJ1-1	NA	TGTGCCAGCAGCTTATCAGGCAACACTGAAGCTTTCTTT	CASSLSGNTEAFF
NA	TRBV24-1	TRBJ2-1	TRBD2	TGTGCCACCAGTGATTCCGGGACTAGCGGTTTCAATGAGCAGTTCTTC	CATSDSGTSGFNEQFF
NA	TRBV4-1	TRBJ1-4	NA	TGCGCCAGCAGCCGGGAGGAGGCAGCCCGCGGTGAAAAACTGTTTTTT	CASSREEAARGEKLFF
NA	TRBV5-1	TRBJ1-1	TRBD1	TGCGCCAGCAGCTTGGGGGGACAGGGGAACACTGAAGCTTTCTTT	CASSLGGQGNTEAFF
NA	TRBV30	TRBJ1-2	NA	TGTGCCTGGAGTGTACCGTCGGGAGTCTATGGCTACACCTTC	CAWSVPSGVYGYTF
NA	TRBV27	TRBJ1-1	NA	TGTGCCAGCAGGATCAGGGGTTCCAGGGAAGCTTTCTTT	CASRIRGSREAFF
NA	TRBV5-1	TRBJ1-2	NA	TGCGCCAGCAGCCCGGGACCGGGAGTTAGTAACTATGGCTACACCTTC	CASSPGPGVSNYGYTF
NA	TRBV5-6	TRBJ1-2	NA	TGTGCCAGCAGCCGCTTCGACAGACCTTCTAACTATGGCTACACCTTC	CASSRFDRPSNYGYTF
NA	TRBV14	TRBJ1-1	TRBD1	TGTGCCAGCAGCCGAGTGACAGGGAAAGCTTTCTTT	CASSRVTGKAFF